This passage covers 31 T cell receptor beta chains from one sample sequenced in a study of shared clonotypes between healthy human individuals. CD8 cells classed as naive were CD45RO-negative and positively selected for CCR7, excluding terminally differentiated effector memory CD45RA+ cells. The protocol was immunoSEQ multiplex PCR, while the TCRdb copy is restricted to in-frame clones and leaves out a portion. The top ten hold more than 0.9% of the sample, which has 1.5 million to 2.5 million clones, around 96% seen once. Material: naive CD8+ T cells sorted from blood. The receptors derive from a man aged 18-30 years in good health.

In this sample, this clone turned up a few times. The chain has TRBV5-1 and TRBJ2-5, with 14 positions matching TRBD2. This CDR3 region has 16 residues. CDR1 and CDR2 (germline): SGHRS, YFSETQ. V lost 5 bases to trimming and J lost 4 bases; unmatched junction nucleotides: 7. As DNA, the CDR3 is TGCGCCAGCAGTTCGACCGGACTAGCGGGAGGAGAGACCCAGTACTTC. Residues: CASSSTGLAGGETQYF.

V is TRBV2 and J is TRBJ1-2, with D uncertain. V lost 7 bases to trimming and J lost 4 bases, with 19 bases between them. CDR3 length equals 15 residues. Germline CDR1 SNHLY, CDR2 FYNNEI. For the CDR3, the DNA is TGTGCCAGCAATTTGTTCGGTCCCGAAGGCTATGGCTACACCTTC. This sequence encodes CASNLFGPEGYGYTF.

The chain has TRBV11-2 and TRBJ2-2; D call uncertain. This CDR3 has 15 amino acids. The V gene lost 0 bases and the J gene lost 4 bases, with 9 bases spanning the gap. Germline assignment: CDR1 SGHAT and CDR2 FQNNGV. The CDR3 sequence is CASSLEQIITGELFF. For the CDR3, the DNA is TGTGCCAGCAGCTTAGAACAGATCATCACCGGGGAGCTGTTTTTT.

The J gene is TRBJ1-4, the V gene TRBV27, with 8 positions matching TRBD1. Trimming cost V 5 bases and J 4 bases; bases outside gene matches: 12. The germline V gene has CDR1 MNHEY and CDR2 SMNVEV (reference sequence). CDR3 length equals 17 residues. CDR3 sequence reads: CASSPSPGTGLNEKLFF. The CDR3 coding sequence is TGTGCCAGCAGTCCATCACCCGGGACAGGCCTTAATGAAAAACTGTTTTTT.

V usage is TRBV6-5 and J usage is TRBJ2-3; 9 positions agree with TRBD2. This CDR3 contains 15 residues. The trim removed 5 bases at V and 8 bases at J, leaving 11 bases unmatched. Germline CDR1 reads MNHEY; CDR2 reads SVGAGI. The CDR3 coding sequence is TGTGCCAGCAGTATGGCTAGCGGGACCCTCCGTACGCAGTATTTT. It codes for CASSMASGTLRTQYF.

The chain links TRBV19 to TRBJ1-5; 7 bases map to TRBD1. V shed 9 bases and J 9 bases; nucleotides not matched to a gene: 11. CDR3 length: 13 amino acids. CDR1 is LNHDA, CDR2 SQIVND, per germline (reference sequence). The CDR3 sequence is CASSGRSGGPQHF. CDR3 nucleotides: TGTGCCAGCTCTGGACGGTCAGGGGGGCCCCAGCATTTT.

This clone was detected once. The genes are TRBV4-1 and TRBJ2-7; D is possibly TRBD1 (5 bases). The CDR3 extends over 17 amino acids. Between the trimmed V and J ends, which lost 0 bases and 4 bases, there was a span of 19 bases. CDR1 is MGHRA, CDR2 YSYEKL, per germline. The CDR3 DNA reads as TGCGCCAGCAGCCAAGATCGGTCAGGGCTGGGAATATACGAGCAGTACTTC. Its protein is CASSQDRSGLGIYEQYF.

This clone was picked up one time. The chain couples TRBV7-6 to TRBJ1-2, with 7 bases lining up with TRBD1. The CDR3 totals 13 residues. Germline CDR1 and CDR2: SGHVS and FNYEAQ. After removal of 5 bases from V and 6 bases from J, the junction contained 6 bases not matched to a gene. CDR3 loop: CASSPQTGHGYTF. CDR3 in DNA: TGTGCCAGCAGCCCCCAGACAGGGCATGGCTACACCTTC.

V and J are TRBV7-9 and TRBJ2-7, with TRBD1 matching 9 bases. CDR3 length: 15 residues. Losses at the gene ends were 5 bases for V and 4 bases for J; bases not matched to a gene: 9. Germline values: CDR1 SEHNR, CDR2 FQNEAQ (reference sequence). The CDR3 DNA reads as TGTGCCAGCAGCCAAACCGGGACAGGGATTTACGAGCAGTACTTC. Amino acid sequence: CASSQTGTGIYEQYF.

This sequence joins TRBV19 and TRBJ2-7; D call uncertain. The ends were cut back, 3 bases at V and 3 bases at J, with 15 bases in the middle. Germline V gives CDR1 LNHDA, CDR2 SQIVND (reference sequence). This CDR3 region has 15 residues. CDR3: CASSIGYGMDYEQYF. CDR3 sequence (DNA): TGTGCCAGTAGTATTGGGTATGGGATGGACTACGAGCAGTACTTC.

On this clone itself: The same CDR3 arises from other DNA sequences in this sample as well. The chain joins TRBV6-5 to TRBJ2-7; perhaps TRBD1 as D (5 bases). Germline V gene data show CDR1 as MNHEY and CDR2 as SVGAGI. Trimming left V 8 bases short and J 0 bases short, with 8 bases between. The CDR3 has 12 amino acids. CDR3 residues: CASSGNSYEQYF. As DNA, the CDR3 is TGTGCCAGCTCAGGGAACTCCTACGAGCAGTACTTC.

The rearrangement uses TRBV27 and TRBJ2-3, with D maybe TRBD2 (5 bases). Trimming removed 6 bases at V and 0 bases at J, with 13 bases between. Germline values: CDR1 MNHEY, CDR2 SMNVEV (reference sequence). The CDR3 is 15 residues long. This chain's CDR3 is CASRIFSGSTDTQYF. CDR3 DNA sequence: TGTGCCAGCAGGATCTTCTCGGGGAGCACAGATACGCAGTATTTT.

V gene TRBV6-1 combines with J gene TRBJ2-7; maybe TRBD2 (5 bases). CDR3 length equals 13 residues. V lost 7 bases and J 0 bases, leaving 10 bases between the germline ends. In germline, CDR1 is MNHNS, CDR2 SASEGT. The DNA of the CDR3 is TGTGCCAGCACCCGGGCGGGCTCCTACGAGCAGTACTTC. The encoded protein is CASTRAGSYEQYF.

The rearrangement uses TRBV18 and TRBJ2-3; D not resolved. The CDR3 extends over 15 amino acids. Trimming left V 2 bases short and J 2 bases short, with 11 bases between. Per the germline V gene, CDR1 is KGHSH and CDR2 is LQKENI. In DNA form, the CDR3 reads TGTGCCAGCTCACCAGCAGGAACGGACACAGATACGCAGTATTTT. It codes for CASSPAGTDTDTQYF.

This sequence joins TRBV5-6 and TRBJ1-2; D is possibly TRBD1 (6 bases). Trimming pared 3 bases from V and 0 bases from J, leaving 18 bases between. This CDR3 has 17 amino acids. Germline lookup yields CDR1 SGHDT and CDR2 YYEEEE. The CDR3 sequence is CASSSWDTPSSNYGYTF. Here the CDR3 DNA reads TGTGCCAGCAGCTCATGGGACACCCCATCGTCTAACTATGGCTACACCTTC.

This clone was seen only once. V usage is TRBV7-9 and J usage is TRBJ2-2; D remains ambiguous. The CDR3 covers 15 residues. CDR1 is SEHNR, CDR2 FQNEAQ, per germline (reference sequence). Trimming left V 5 bases short and J 1 base short, with 11 bases between. For the CDR3, the DNA is TGTGCCAGCAGCCCCCCCGCAAAGAACACCGGGGAGCTGTTTTTT. Translated, it gives CASSPPAKNTGELFF.

The chain joins TRBV5-6 to TRBJ1-2; unclear D gene. Trimming removed 2 bases from V and 3 bases from J, with 8 bases in between. CDR3 length: 13 amino acids. CDR1 and CDR2 from the germline V gene are SGHDT and YYEEEE. CDR3 sequence (DNA): TGTGCCAGCAGCTTCATCGCCGACTATGGCTACACCTTC. Its translation: CASSFIADYGYTF.

The chain is built from TRBV30 and TRBJ2-1; D is undetermined. The length of the CDR3 is 11 residues. Trimming stripped 2 bases from V and 8 bases from J, with 7 bases between. Looked up from germline, CDR1 is GTSNPN and CDR2 is SVGIG (reference sequence). The CDR3 is CAWSYVDEQFF. The CDR3 DNA reads as TGTGCCTGGAGTTATGTCGATGAGCAGTTCTTC.

The V call is TRBV11-2, the J call TRBJ2-7, with D maybe TRBD2 (6 bases). V dropped 3 bases and J dropped 2 bases, with 11 bases sitting between them. The germline CDR1 and CDR2 sequences are SGHAT and FQNNGV. The CDR3 sequence is 14 residues long. The CDR3 loop reads CASSFGTDTYEQYF. The CDR3 bases are TGTGCCAGCAGCTTTGGGACTGACACCTACGAGCAGTACTTC.

This chain connects TRBV4-3 to TRBJ2-5; D is possibly TRBD2 (6 bases). The DNA end is more similar to TRBJ2-7, so the J call may be wrong. Per the germline V gene, CDR1 is LGHNA and CDR2 is YSLEER. The CDR3 sequence is 15 residues long. The CDR3 reads CASSHPGTASYEQYF. The CDR3 region has the DNA TGCGCCAGCAGCCATCCCGGGACTGCCTCCTACGAGCAGTACTTC.

This clone was seen only once. V gene TRBV4-3 combines with J gene TRBJ1-1; a weak D match, TRBD1 (5 bases). V was shortened by 1 base and J by 4 bases, with 13 bases between the two germline ends. The CDR3 has 15 amino acids. Germline V gene sequence: CDR1 LGHNA, CDR2 YSLEER. CDR3 region: CASSQAREGSTEAFF. Here the CDR3 DNA reads TGCGCCAGCAGCCAAGCCAGGGAGGGGTCCACTGAAGCTTTCTTT.

This chain connects TRBV4-1 to TRBJ2-7, with TRBD2 matching over 12 bases. CDR1 is MGHRA, CDR2 YSYEKL, per germline. The CDR3 extends over 16 amino acids. The J segment lost 9 bases and the V segment lost 0 bases, leaving 9 bases of the junction unmatched. The CDR3 protein is CASSQDPSGGAAAQYF. The DNA of the CDR3 is TGCGCCAGCAGCCAAGATCCTAGCGGGGGGGCCGCGGCGCAGTACTTC.

The table lists this clone with a few counts. The V gene is TRBV10-2, the J gene TRBJ1-2; D uncertain. CDR1 WSHSY and CDR2 SAAADI come from the germline V gene. Trimming left V 10 bases short and J 0 bases short, with 18 bases between. The CDR3 is 15 residues long. The CDR3 DNA is TGCGCCACATTGGACCGGGAGCGGGCTAACTATGGCTACACCTTC. This gives the protein CATLDRERANYGYTF.

V and J are TRBV4-3 and TRBJ2-3, with 8 nucleotides matching TRBD2. Trimming took 1 base from V and 6 from J; bases not matched to a gene: 6. Germline CDR1 LGHNA, CDR2 YSLEER. The CDR3 is made up of 15 amino acids. The CDR3 reads CASSQVQAGDDTQYF. DNA of the CDR3: TGCGCCAGCAGCCAAGTCCAAGCGGGAGATGATACGCAGTATTTT.

This clone showed up just once. The gene calls are TRBV10-3 and TRBJ1-2, with D unclear. Per germline, CDR1 ENHRY and CDR2 SYGVKD. The V end was cut by 2 bases, the J end by 4 bases, with 17 bases between. This CDR3 has 16 residues. The CDR3 spells CAISETQEGSGYGYTF. DNA of the CDR3: TGTGCCATCAGTGAGACCCAGGAGGGTAGCGGCTATGGCTACACCTTC.

The J gene is TRBJ2-5, the V gene TRBV6-5; TRBD2 matches at 12 bases. Germline V CDR1 and CDR2: MNHEY, SVGAGI. The CDR3 runs to 15 residues. V was pared by 5 bases and J by 1 base, with 2 bases of the junction left unmatched. CDR3 nucleotide sequence: TGTGCCAGCAGTCGACTAGCGGGGGTCCAAGAGACCCAGTACTTC. Translating it yields CASSRLAGVQETQYF.

This clone was counted only a few times. The chain combines TRBV9 with TRBJ2-5, with 9 bases lining up with TRBD2. Germline V gives CDR1 SGDLS, CDR2 YYNGEE. The CDR3 is 14 residues long. Unmatched junction bases numbered 4, after V lost 3 bases and J lost 4 bases. CDR3 nucleotide sequence: TGTGCCAGCAGCGATGGGACTAGCAGAGAGACCCAGTACTTC. The encoded protein is CASSDGTSRETQYF. The whole variable domain, remainder taken from reference TRBV9 and TRBJ2-5, is DSGVTQTPKHLITATGQRVTLRCSPRSGDLSVYWYQQSLDQGLQFLIQYYNGEERAKGNILERFSAQQFPDLHSELNLSSLELGDSALYFCASSDGTSRETQYFGPGTRLLVL.

A word on this clone: In the same sample, other DNA sequences code for this CDR3. The chain couples TRBV30 to TRBJ1-1, with D unresolved. V was cut by 0 bases and J by 1 base, with 6 bases left in between. This CDR3 has 13 residues. The germline V gene has CDR1 GTSNPN and CDR2 SVGIG (reference sequence). The CDR3 is CAWSVRENTEAFF. CDR3 coding DNA: TGTGCCTGGAGTGTTAGGGAGAACACTGAAGCTTTCTTT. The full variable domain, rest sourced from reference TRBV30 and TRBJ1-1, is SQTIHQWPATLVQPVGSPLSLECTVEGTSNPNLYWYRQAAGRGLQLLFYSVGIGQISSEVPQNLSASRPQDRQFILSSKKLLLSDSGFYLCAWSVRENTEAFFGQGTRLTVV.

The J gene is TRBJ2-3, the V gene TRBV4-3; 7 nucleotides match TRBD2. CDR1 and CDR2 from the germline V gene are LGHNA and YSLEER. The CDR3 contains 17 residues. Trimming removed 2 bases from V and 2 bases from J; junction bases left unmatched: 10. The CDR3 loop is CASSQWASGGNTDTQYF. For the CDR3, the DNA is TGCGCCAGCAGCCAATGGGCTAGCGGAGGGAACACAGATACGCAGTATTTT.

The chain is built from TRBV5-1 and TRBJ2-3; D remains unclear. Germline loops: CDR1 SGHRS, CDR2 YFSETQ. This CDR3 region has 14 residues. Trimming removed 4 bases at V and 0 bases at J, with 9 bases between. CDR3: CASSLYHSTDTQYF. DNA of the CDR3: TGCGCCAGCAGCCTTTATCACAGCACAGATACGCAGTATTTT.

V and J are TRBV6-5 and TRBJ2-1; D gene uncertain. The germline gives CDR1 MNHEY, CDR2 SVGAGI. The CDR3 runs 12 residues. Trimming left V 6 bases short and J 9 bases short, with 12 bases between. The CDR3: CASSHRLGEQFF. The CDR3 DNA follows: TGTGCCAGCAGCCACCGGTTGGGTGAGCAGTTCTTC.